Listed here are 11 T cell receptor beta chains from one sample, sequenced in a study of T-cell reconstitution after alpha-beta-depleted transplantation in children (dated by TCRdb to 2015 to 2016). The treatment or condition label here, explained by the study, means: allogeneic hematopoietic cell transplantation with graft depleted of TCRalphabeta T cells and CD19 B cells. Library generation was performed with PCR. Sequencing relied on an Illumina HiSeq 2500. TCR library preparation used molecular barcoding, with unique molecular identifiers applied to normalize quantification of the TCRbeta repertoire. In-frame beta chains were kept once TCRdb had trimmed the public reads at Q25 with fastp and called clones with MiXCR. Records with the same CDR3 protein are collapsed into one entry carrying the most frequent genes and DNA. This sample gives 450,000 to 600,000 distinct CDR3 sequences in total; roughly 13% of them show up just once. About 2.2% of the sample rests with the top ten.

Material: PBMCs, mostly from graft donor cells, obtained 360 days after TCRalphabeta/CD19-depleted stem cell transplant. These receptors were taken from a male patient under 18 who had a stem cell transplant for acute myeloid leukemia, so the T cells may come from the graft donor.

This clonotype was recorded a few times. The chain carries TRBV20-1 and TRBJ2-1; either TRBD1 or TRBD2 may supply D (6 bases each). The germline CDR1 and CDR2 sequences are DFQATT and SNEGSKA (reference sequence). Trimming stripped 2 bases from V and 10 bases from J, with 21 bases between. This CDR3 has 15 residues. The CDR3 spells CSARRVFLMGGEQFF. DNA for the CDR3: TGCAGTGCTAGAAGAGTTTTTTTAATGGGGGGCGAGCAGTTCTTC.

CDR3: CASSQDMGGLTYNEQFF. The CDR3, as DNA: TGCGCCAGCAGCCAAGATATGGGCGGATTAACCTACAATGAGCAGTTCTTC. The gene calls are TRBV4-3 and TRBJ2-1; D remains unclear. This CDR3 is 17 amino acids long. Per the germline V gene, CDR1 is LGHNA and CDR2 is YSLEER. Trimming left V 0 bases short and J 2 bases short, with 14 bases between.

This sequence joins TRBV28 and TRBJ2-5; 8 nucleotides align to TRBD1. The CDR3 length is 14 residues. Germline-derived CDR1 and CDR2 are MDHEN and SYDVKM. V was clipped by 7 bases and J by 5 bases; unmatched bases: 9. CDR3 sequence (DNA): TGTGCCAGCAATGAGCAGGGGGCGCGGGAGACCCAGTACTTC. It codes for CASNEQGARETQYF.

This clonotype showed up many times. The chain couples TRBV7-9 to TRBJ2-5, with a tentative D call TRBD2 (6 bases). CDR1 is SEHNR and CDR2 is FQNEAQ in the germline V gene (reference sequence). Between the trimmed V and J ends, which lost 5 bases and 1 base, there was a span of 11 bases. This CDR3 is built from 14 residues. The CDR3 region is CASSEGLFQETQYF. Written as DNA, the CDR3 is TGTGCCAGCAGCGAGGGACTCTTCCAAGAGACCCAGTACTTC.

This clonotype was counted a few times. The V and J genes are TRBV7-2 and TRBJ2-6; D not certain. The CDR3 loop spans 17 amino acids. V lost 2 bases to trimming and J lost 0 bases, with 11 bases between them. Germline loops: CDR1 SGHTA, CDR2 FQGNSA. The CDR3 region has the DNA TGTGCCAGCAGCTTACAATCTTCGGGCTCTGGGGCCAACGTCCTGACTTTC. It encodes CASSLQSSGSGANVLTF.

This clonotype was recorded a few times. CDR3 amino acids: CASISLLYGRAPYNEQFF. CDR3 nucleotide sequence: TGTGCCAGCATCTCCCTTCTCTACGGGAGGGCCCCCTACAATGAGCAGTTCTTC. The chain links TRBV28 to TRBJ2-1; 8 bases fit TRBD2. The CDR3 spans 18 residues. From germline, CDR1 is MDHEN and CDR2 SYDVKM. V lost 7 bases and J lost 2; bases outside the gene matches: 16. Based on the CDR3 plus reference TRBV28 and TRBJ2-1, the full variable domain is DVKVTQSSRYLVKRTGEKVFLECVQDMDHENMFWYRQDPGLGLRLIYFSYDVKMKEKGDIPEGYSVSREKKERFSLILESASTNQTSMYLCASISLLYGRAPYNEQFFGPGTRLTVL.

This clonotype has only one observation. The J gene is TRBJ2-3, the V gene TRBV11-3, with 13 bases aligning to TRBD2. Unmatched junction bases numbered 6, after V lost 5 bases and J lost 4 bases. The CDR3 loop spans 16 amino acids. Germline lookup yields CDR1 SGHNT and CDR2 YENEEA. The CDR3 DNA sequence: TGTGCCAGCAGCATGGGACTAGCGGGACTCGCAGATACGCAGTATTTT. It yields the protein CASSMGLAGLADTQYF.

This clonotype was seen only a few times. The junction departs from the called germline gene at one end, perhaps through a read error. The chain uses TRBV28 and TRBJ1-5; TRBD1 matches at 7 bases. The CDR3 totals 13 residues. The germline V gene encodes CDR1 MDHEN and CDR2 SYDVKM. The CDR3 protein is CASSLYAGTEANF. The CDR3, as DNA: TGTGCCAGCAGTTTATACGCAGGGACAGAGGCTAATTTT.

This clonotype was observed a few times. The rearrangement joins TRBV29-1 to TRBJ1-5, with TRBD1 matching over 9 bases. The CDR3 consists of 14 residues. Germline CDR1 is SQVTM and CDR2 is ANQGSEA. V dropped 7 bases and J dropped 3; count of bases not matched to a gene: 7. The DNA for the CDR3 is TGCAGCGCCGGGGACAGGGTTTACAATCAGCCCCAGCATTTT. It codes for CSAGDRVYNQPQHF. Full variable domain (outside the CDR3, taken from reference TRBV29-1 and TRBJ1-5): SAVISQKPSRDICQRGTSLTIQCQVDSQVTMMFWYRQQPGQSLTLIATANQGSEATYESGFVIDKFPISRPNLTFSTLTVSNMSPEDSSIYLCSAGDRVYNQPQHFGDGTRLSIL.

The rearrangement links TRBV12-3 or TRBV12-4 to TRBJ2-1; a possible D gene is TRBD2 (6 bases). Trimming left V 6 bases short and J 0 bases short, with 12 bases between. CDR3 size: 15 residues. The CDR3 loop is CASSPSAFSYNEQFF. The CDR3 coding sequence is TGTGCCAGCAGCCCTAGCGCATTCTCCTACAATGAGCAGTTCTTC.

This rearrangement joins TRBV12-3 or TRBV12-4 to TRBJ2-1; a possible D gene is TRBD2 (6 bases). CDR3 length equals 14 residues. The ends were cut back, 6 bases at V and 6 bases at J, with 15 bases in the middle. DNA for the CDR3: TGTGCCAGCAGCAACCGGGACTCCGGCAATGAGCAGTTCTTC. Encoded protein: CASSNRDSGNEQFF.